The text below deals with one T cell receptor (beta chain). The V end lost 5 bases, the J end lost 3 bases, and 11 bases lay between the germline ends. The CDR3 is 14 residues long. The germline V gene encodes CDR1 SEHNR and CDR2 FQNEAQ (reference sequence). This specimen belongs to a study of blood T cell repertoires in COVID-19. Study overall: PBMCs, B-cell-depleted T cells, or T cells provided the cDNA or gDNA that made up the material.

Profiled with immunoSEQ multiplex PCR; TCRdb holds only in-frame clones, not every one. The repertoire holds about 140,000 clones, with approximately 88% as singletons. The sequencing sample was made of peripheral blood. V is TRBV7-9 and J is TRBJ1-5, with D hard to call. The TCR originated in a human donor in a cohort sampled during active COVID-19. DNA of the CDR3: TGTGCCAGCAGCCCCCCCGGAGTCAATCAGCCCCAGCATTTT. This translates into CASSPPGVNQPQHF. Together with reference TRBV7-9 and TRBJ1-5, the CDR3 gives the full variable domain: DTGVSQNPRHKITKRGQNVTFRCDPISEHNRLYWYRQTLGQGPEFLTYFQNEAQLEKSRLLSDRFSAERPKGSFSTLEIQRTEQGDSAMYLCASSPPGVNQPQHFGDGTRLSIL.